This TCR beta chain came from a study of blood T cell repertoires in COVID-19. As for the study in general: The United States, Italy and Spain were the sources of the acute and convalescent COVID-19 samples.

The age range of participants was about 18 to 100 years, with residence in 20 to 25 US areas. Germline values: CDR1 LGHDT, CDR2 YNNKEL (reference sequence). V was trimmed by 0 bases and J by 2 bases, leaving 10 bases between them. The CDR3 has 16 amino acids. Per the authors' pipeline: Scientists estimated how many nucleated cells there were by amplifying reference gene primers. Profiled with immunoSEQ multiplex PCR; TCRdb holds only in-frame clones, not every one. Clonal size and the V and J genes are those of that table, whereas D and trimming came from the DNA. In the table there are roughly 130,000 clones, about 83% of which are singletons.

The TCR sequence derives from a woman under 40 who had recovered from COVID-19. The chain has TRBV3-1 (or the pseudogene TRBV3-2) and TRBJ2-2; D might be TRBD1 (6 bases). Sequencing was carried out using PBMCs or T cells enriched from blood (not recorded which). CDR3 coding DNA: TGTGCCAGCAGCCAAGATGGGGACAAAAACACCGGGGAGCTGTTTTTT. It translates to CASSQDGDKNTGELFF.